This is a list of T cell receptor beta chains from one sample in a study of shared clonotypes between healthy human individuals. Measured with immunoSEQ multiplex PCR; TCRdb has only the in-frame clones, and not every one. Of about 380,000 clones in the sample, around 96% are singletons; the top ten hold 0.32%. Source material: memory CD8+ T cells sorted from blood. The receptors were sampled from a man aged 25 to 40 in good health. Each CDR3 is given with its conserved first and last residue. Each record gives: clone size, J gene, V gene, D gene, CDR3 length, CDR3 protein, CDR3 DNA. The D gene is left open where the match is weak. Rows may omit the clone size; those that give it use once, few, many or a size class.

clone size: .
J gene: TRBJ2-2
V gene: TRBV2
D gene: TRBD2
CDR3 length: 16
CDR3 protein: CASSVSSGIKAGELFF
CDR3 DNA: TGTGCCAGCAGTGTTTCTAGCGGGATAAAAGCCGGGGAGCTGTTTTTT

clone size: .
J gene: TRBJ1-1
V gene: TRBV6-1
D gene: .
CDR3 length: 14
CDR3 protein: CASRPGQRNTEAFF
CDR3 DNA: TGTGCCAGCAGGCCGGGACAAAGGAACACTGAAGCTTTCTTT

clone size: once
J gene: TRBJ2-5
V gene: TRBV2
D gene: .
CDR3 length: 13
CDR3 protein: CASRTPWSETQYF
CDR3 DNA: TGTGCCAGCAGGACCCCCTGGTCAGAGACCCAGTACTTC

clone size: .
J gene: TRBJ2-5
V gene: TRBV7-9
D gene: .
CDR3 length: 18
CDR3 protein: CASRLARQQRWDQETQYF
CDR3 DNA: TGTGCCAGCCGATTAGCCAGGCAGCAGAGGTGGGACCAAGAGACCCAGTACTTC

clone size: .
J gene: TRBJ2-3
V gene: TRBV10-3
D gene: .
CDR3 length: 17
CDR3 protein: CAISGAGHRIGTDTQYF
CDR3 DNA: TGTGCCATCAGTGGGGCCGGGCACCGAATCGGCACAGATACGCAGTATTTT

clone size: .
J gene: TRBJ2-2
V gene: TRBV19
D gene: TRBD2
CDR3 length: 15
CDR3 protein: CASSKTSGNTGELFF
CDR3 DNA: TGTGCCAGTAGTAAGACTAGCGGGAACACCGGGGAGCTGTTTTTT

clone size: .
J gene: TRBJ2-3
V gene: TRBV19
D gene: .
CDR3 length: 15
CDR3 protein: CASSMTGLRTDTQYF
CDR3 DNA: TGTGCCAGTAGTATGACAGGCCTTCGCACAGATACGCAGTATTTT

clone size: .
J gene: TRBJ2-7
V gene: TRBV2
D gene: TRBD1
CDR3 length: 15
CDR3 protein: CASTPSVAGGYEQYF
CDR3 DNA: TGTGCCAGCACCCCGTCAGTGGCAGGGGGCTACGAGCAGTACTTC

clone size: .
J gene: TRBJ2-3
V gene: TRBV5-1
D gene: .
CDR3 length: 15
CDR3 protein: CASSSTGDPTDTQYF
CDR3 DNA: TGCGCCAGCAGCTCAACAGGAGATCCCACAGATACGCAGTATTTT

clone size: .
J gene: TRBJ2-1
V gene: TRBV11-2
D gene: .
CDR3 length: 15
CDR3 protein: CASSWKGYGYNEQFF
CDR3 DNA: TGTGCCAGCAGCTGGAAGGGTTATGGGTACAATGAGCAGTTCTTC

clone size: .
J gene: TRBJ1-5
V gene: TRBV2
D gene: .
CDR3 length: 17
CDR3 protein: CASTLRRTGFVDQPQHF
CDR3 DNA: TGTGCCAGCACCCTTCGGAGAACAGGGTTTGTCGATCAGCCCCAGCATTTT

clone size: .
J gene: TRBJ2-5
V gene: TRBV2
D gene: .
CDR3 length: 13
CDR3 protein: CASSGQGGETQYF
CDR3 DNA: TGTGCCAGCAGTGGGCAGGGGGGGGAGACCCAGTACTTC

clone size: .
J gene: TRBJ2-1
V gene: TRBV18
D gene: .
CDR3 length: 16
CDR3 protein: CASSPFEGPSNNEQFF
CDR3 DNA: TGTGCCAGCTCACCTTTTGAGGGACCGAGTAACAATGAGCAGTTCTTC

clone size: .
J gene: TRBJ2-5
V gene: TRBV7-8
D gene: TRBD2
CDR3 length: 14
CDR3 protein: CASSDTLAGETQYF
CDR3 DNA: TGTGCCAGCAGCGATACCTTAGCGGGTGAGACCCAGTACTTC

clone size: once
J gene: TRBJ2-3
V gene: TRBV18
D gene: TRBD2
CDR3 length: 16
CDR3 protein: CASSPTGTSYTDTQYF
CDR3 DNA: TGTGCCAGCTCACCAACCGGGACTAGCTACACAGATACGCAGTATTTT

clone size: .
J gene: TRBJ2-3
V gene: TRBV28
D gene: TRBD1
CDR3 length: 16
CDR3 protein: CASRKRTGASTDTQYF
CDR3 DNA: TGTGCCAGCAGGAAACGGACAGGGGCTAGCACAGATACGCAGTATTTT

clone size: .
J gene: TRBJ2-7
V gene: TRBV28
D gene: .
CDR3 length: 18
CDR3 protein: CASSLWVRRTDTSYEQYF
CDR3 DNA: TGTGCCAGCAGTTTATGGGTACGAAGGACGGACACCTCCTACGAGCAGTACTTC

clone size: .
J gene: TRBJ1-1
V gene: TRBV6-6
D gene: .
CDR3 length: 15
CDR3 protein: CASSYPQPSSTEAFF
CDR3 DNA: TGTGCCAGCAGTTACCCCCAGCCGTCGAGCACTGAAGCTTTCTTT